The 17 T cell receptor beta chains listed next were all sequenced from one sample in a study of vaccination effects on CD4 cells after COVID-19 (dated by TCRdb to about 2022). The ViraFEST assay stimulated PBMC with viral peptide pools and then used TCR sequencing to identify antigen-specific CD4+ T cell clonotypes by expansion. After more than nine days of culture, CD4+ T cells were isolated with the EasySep CD4+ T cell isolation kit. Each participant got two doses of an mRNA SARS-CoV-2 vaccine, either BNT162b2 or mRNA-1273. Library generation was performed with the immunoSEQ multiplex PCR assay. This is the immuneACCESS table as TCRdb keeps it, with only in-frame sequences that have V and J called. A part of the clones is gone; compared with another copy, unresolved V genes explain less than half, and the rest is unexplained. This sample is represented by approximately 25,000 clones; 69% of them were singletons. The top ten constitute approximately 8.3% of the sample.

No antigen has been assigned to these receptors. Sequenced material: CD4+ T cells from PBMCs cultured with SARS-CoV-2 spike peptides, taken after COVID-19 vaccination. This specimen's cell subset or site label, interpreted: SARS-CoV-2 spike overlapping peptide pool stimulation. The source of these receptors is a human donor who received a COVID-19 vaccine.

The chain carries TRBV6-5 and TRBJ2-3; 7 bases line up with TRBD1. With 2 bases clipped from V and 9 bases from J, the junction kept 2 bases outside the gene matches. The V gene's germline CDR1 is MNHEY and CDR2 SVGAGI. The CDR3 consists of 12 residues. The CDR3 DNA reads as TGTGCCAGCAGTTACGCGACAGGGACGCAGTATTTT. Amino acids: CASSYATGTQYF.

V is TRBV6-5 and J is TRBJ2-2; 13 positions match TRBD2. The junction had 3 bases not matched to a gene; V was cut back by 6 bases and J by 5 bases. The V gene's germline CDR1 is MNHEY and CDR2 SVGAGI. The CDR3 totals 15 residues. The CDR3 loop reads CASRRTSGRTGELFF. CDR3 DNA: TGTGCCAGCAGACGGACTAGCGGGAGAACCGGGGAGCTGTTTTTT.

J is TRBJ2-5 and V is TRBV7-2; TRBD2 might be the D (7 bases). V was clipped by 3 bases and J by 3 bases, with 11 bases between them. The CDR3 is 14 amino acids. From germline, CDR1 is SGHTA and CDR2 FQGNSA. DNA of the CDR3: TGTGCCAGCAGCTTCGGCGGGGGCGAAGAGACCCAGTACTTC. Its protein product is CASSFGGGEETQYF.

Only one count was recorded for this clone. This chain uses TRBV24-1 with TRBJ1-1; possible D gene TRBD1, 5 bases. Germline loops: CDR1 KGHDR, CDR2 SFDVKD. The CDR3 covers 15 residues. The germline V and J ends were trimmed by 0 bases and 8 bases, with 15 bases remaining between them. The DNA for the CDR3 is TGTGCCACCAGTGATTTGCAGAATTGGGGGGTGGAAGCTTTCTTT. This gives the protein CATSDLQNWGVEAFF.

This rearrangement joins TRBV6-5 to TRBJ2-7, with TRBD1 matching over 9 bases. J was trimmed by 12 bases and V by 2 bases; bases with no gene match: 17. The CDR3 sequence is 16 residues long. The germline V gene encodes CDR1 MNHEY and CDR2 SVGAGI. The CDR3 bases are TGTGCCAGCAGTTACACCCAGACAGGGGGTCGCGCGACCTTGTACTTC. This sequence encodes CASSYTQTGGRATLYF.

V usage is TRBV6-5 and J usage is TRBJ1-1, with D possibly matching TRBD1 (5 bases). V dropped 0 bases and J dropped 0 bases, with 8 bases sitting between them. Germline V gene data show CDR1 as MNHEY and CDR2 as SVGAGI. The CDR3 totals 15 residues. CDR3 region: CASSYSGVLNTEAFF. CDR3 DNA: TGTGCCAGCAGTTACTCAGGGGTCTTGAACACTGAAGCTTTCTTT.

The chain joins TRBV15 to TRBJ1-3; 7 bases map to TRBD1. Germline loops: CDR1 LNHNV, CDR2 YYDKDF (reference sequence). The CDR3 contains 15 residues. J lost 8 bases, V lost 3 bases, and 10 bases had no gene match. CDR3 in amino acids: CATSSVDRASDTIYF. CDR3 in DNA: TGTGCCACCAGCAGTGTAGACAGGGCCTCTGACACCATATATTTT.

This chain joins TRBV7-9 and TRBJ2-1; 8 nucleotides match TRBD2. This CDR3 region has 16 residues. The V and J ends lost 5 bases and 4 bases, in that order; junction bases with no gene match: 10. CDR1 and CDR2 (germline): SEHNR, FQNEAQ (reference sequence). The CDR3 sequence: CASSGVTGGEYNEQFF. The CDR3 coding sequence is TGTGCCAGCAGCGGCGTTACGGGAGGGGAATACAATGAGCAGTTCTTC.

This clone came up a few times. The chain is built from TRBV5-1 and TRBJ2-3; the match to TRBD2 covers 7 bases. This CDR3 comprises 16 residues. Germline values: CDR1 SGHRS, CDR2 YFSETQ. The V gene end was trimmed by 2 bases and the J gene end by 1 base; junction bases not matched to a gene: 7. The CDR3 sequence: CASSFEASGGTDTQYF. CDR3 nucleotides: TGCGCCAGCAGCTTCGAGGCTAGCGGAGGCACAGATACGCAGTATTTT. The full variable domain, completed using reference TRBV5-1 and TRBJ2-3, is KAGVTQTPRYLIKTRGQQVTLSCSPISGHRSVSWYQQTPGQGLQFLFEYFSETQRNKGNFPGRFSGRQFSNSRSEMNVSTLELGDSALYLCASSFEASGGTDTQYFGPGTRLTVL.

DNA of the CDR3: TGTGCCAGCAGCTTGAGCGGGAGTGCCTACAATGAGCAGTTCTTC. As protein: CASSLSGSAYNEQFF. This rearrangement joins TRBV5-5 to TRBJ2-1, with TRBD2 matching over 8 bases. Germline assignment: CDR1 SGHKS and CDR2 YYEKEE (reference sequence). The V segment lost 1 base and the J segment 2 bases; nucleotides outside the gene matches: 2. CDR3 length: 15 residues.

The chain carries TRBV6-6 and TRBJ2-5; 7 bases fit TRBD1. Germline-derived CDR1 and CDR2 are MNHNY and SVGAGI (reference sequence). The trim removed 5 bases at V and 5 bases at J, leaving 14 bases unmatched. The CDR3 has 16 residues. The CDR3 region is CASSHLDRRVKETQYF. CDR3 bases: TGTGCCAGCAGTCACCTGGACAGGCGGGTAAAGGAGACCCAGTACTTC.

The chain joins TRBV5-4 to TRBJ1-5, with a weak D call TRBD1 (5 bases). V was shortened by 0 bases and J by 4 bases, with 8 bases between the two germline ends. Germline V CDR1 and CDR2: SGHNT, YYREEE (reference sequence). The length of the CDR3 is 14 residues. In nucleotides, the CDR3 is TGTGCCAGCAGCTTGGCCGGGGGGAATCAGCCCCAGCATTTT. Protein sequence: CASSLAGGNQPQHF.

The V gene is TRBV2, the J gene TRBJ2-5; 12 bases map to TRBD1. Trimming took 5 bases from V and 5 from J; bases not matched to a gene: 6. The CDR3 length is 15 residues. In germline, CDR1 is SNHLY, CDR2 FYNNEI. The CDR3 protein is CASSSGQGAYETQYF. The CDR3 coding sequence is TGTGCCAGCAGTTCGGGACAGGGGGCCTATGAGACCCAGTACTTC.

This rearrangement joins TRBV9 to TRBJ2-6, with TRBD1 identical over 9 bases. The CDR3 loop spans 13 amino acids. Per germline, CDR1 SGDLS and CDR2 YYNGEE. V shed 3 bases, J shed 10 bases, and the junction held 2 bases outside the gene matches. CDR3 sequence reads: CASSGQGGNVLTF. The CDR3, as DNA: TGTGCCAGCAGCGGACAGGGGGGTAACGTCCTGACTTTC.

The rearrangement links TRBV25-1 to TRBJ2-1; D not certain. The V and J ends lost 6 bases and 0 bases respectively, with 21 bases between them. This CDR3 has 18 amino acids. Germline V gives CDR1 MGHDK, CDR2 SYGVNS. In DNA form, the CDR3 reads TGTGCCAGCAGCCGCCCCCTCGGAGACAAGATCTCCTACAATGAGCAGTTCTTC. Translation: CASSRPLGDKISYNEQFF.

The CDR3 nucleotides are TGTGCCAGCAGCTCCAGACAGGACACCGGGGAGCTGTTTTTT. This translates into CASSSRQDTGELFF. The chain employs TRBV7-2 and TRBJ2-2; the D gene is possibly TRBD1 (6 bases). Germline V gene sequence: CDR1 SGHTA, CDR2 FQGNSA. CDR3 length: 14 residues. With 4 bases removed from V and 3 bases from J, the gap between germline ends came to 9 bases.

This clone was seen more than once but under ten times. This sequence joins TRBV11-2 and TRBJ2-7; TRBD2 aligns across 14 bases. The germline CDR1 and CDR2 sequences are SGHAT and FQNNGV. V lost 5 bases, J lost 3 bases, and 3 bases stayed unmatched. The length of the CDR3 is 15 residues. CDR3 amino acids: CASSGGLAGVYEQYF. The CDR3 coding sequence is TGTGCCAGCAGCGGGGGACTAGCGGGAGTCTACGAGCAGTACTTC.